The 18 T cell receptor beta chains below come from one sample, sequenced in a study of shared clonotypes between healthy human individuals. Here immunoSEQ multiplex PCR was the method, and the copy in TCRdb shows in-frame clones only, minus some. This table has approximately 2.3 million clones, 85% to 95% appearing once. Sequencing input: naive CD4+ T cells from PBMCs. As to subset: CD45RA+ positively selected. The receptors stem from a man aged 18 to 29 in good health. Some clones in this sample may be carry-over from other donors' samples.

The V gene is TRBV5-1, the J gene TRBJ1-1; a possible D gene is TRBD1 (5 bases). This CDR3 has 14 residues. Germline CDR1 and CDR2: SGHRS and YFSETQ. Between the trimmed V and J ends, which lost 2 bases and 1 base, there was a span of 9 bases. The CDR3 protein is CASSLKDKNTEAFF. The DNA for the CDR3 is TGCGCCAGCAGCTTAAAGGACAAGAACACTGAAGCTTTCTTT.

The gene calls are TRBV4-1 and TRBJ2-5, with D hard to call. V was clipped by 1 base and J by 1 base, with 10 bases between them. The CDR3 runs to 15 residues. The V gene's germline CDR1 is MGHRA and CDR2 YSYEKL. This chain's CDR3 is CASSQGPTAQETQYF. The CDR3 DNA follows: TGCGCCAGCAGCCAAGGCCCGACGGCCCAAGAGACCCAGTACTTC.

The CDR3, as DNA: TGTGCCAGTAGTGTGGGAGGGGGCTTAAATGAGCAGTTCTTC. Translating it yields CASSVGGGLNEQFF. The rearrangement links TRBV19 to TRBJ2-1; D tentatively reads TRBD1 or TRBD2 (7 bases each). Deletions cut 5 bases from V and 7 bases from J, with 15 bases between. CDR1 is LNHDA, CDR2 SQIVND, per germline (reference sequence). The CDR3 loop spans 14 amino acids.

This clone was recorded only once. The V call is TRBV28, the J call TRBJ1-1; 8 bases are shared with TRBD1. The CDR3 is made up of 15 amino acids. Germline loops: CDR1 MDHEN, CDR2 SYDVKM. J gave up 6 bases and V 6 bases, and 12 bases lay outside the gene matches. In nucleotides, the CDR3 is TGTGCCAGCAGCCTGGACAGGGCGCCGGTCGCTGAAGCTTTCTTT. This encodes CASSLDRAPVAEAFF.

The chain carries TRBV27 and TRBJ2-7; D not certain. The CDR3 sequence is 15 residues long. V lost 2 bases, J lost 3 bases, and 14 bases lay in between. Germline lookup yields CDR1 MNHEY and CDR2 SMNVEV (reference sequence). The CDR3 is CASSLKGIPYYEQYF. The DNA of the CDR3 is TGTGCCAGCAGTTTAAAGGGTATACCCTACTACGAGCAGTACTTC.

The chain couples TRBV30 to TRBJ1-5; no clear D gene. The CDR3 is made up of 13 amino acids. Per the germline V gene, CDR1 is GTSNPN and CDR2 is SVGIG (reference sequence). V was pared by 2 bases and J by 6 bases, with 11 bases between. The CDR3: CAWSMESGQPQHF. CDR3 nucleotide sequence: TGTGCCTGGAGTATGGAGTCCGGTCAGCCCCAGCATTTT. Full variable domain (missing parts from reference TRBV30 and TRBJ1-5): SQTIHQWPATLVQPVGSPLSLECTVEGTSNPNLYWYRQAAGRGLQLLFYSVGIGQISSEVPQNLSASRPQDRQFILSSKKLLLSDSGFYLCAWSMESGQPQHFGDGTRLSIL.

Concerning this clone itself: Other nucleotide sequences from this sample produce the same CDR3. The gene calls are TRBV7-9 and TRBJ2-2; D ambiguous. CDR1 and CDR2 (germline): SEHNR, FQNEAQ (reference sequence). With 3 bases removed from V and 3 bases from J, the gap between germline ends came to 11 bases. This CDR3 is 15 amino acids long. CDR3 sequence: CASSLERYYTGELFF. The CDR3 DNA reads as TGTGCCAGCAGCTTGGAACGGTACTACACCGGGGAGCTGTTTTTT.

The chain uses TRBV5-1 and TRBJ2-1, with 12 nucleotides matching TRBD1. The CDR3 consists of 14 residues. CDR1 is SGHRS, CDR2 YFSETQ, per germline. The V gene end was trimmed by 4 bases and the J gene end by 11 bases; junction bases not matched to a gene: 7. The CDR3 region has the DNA TGCGCCAGCAGCCCGGGGACAGGGGGCTTTAAGCAGTTCTTC. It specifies CASSPGTGGFKQFF.

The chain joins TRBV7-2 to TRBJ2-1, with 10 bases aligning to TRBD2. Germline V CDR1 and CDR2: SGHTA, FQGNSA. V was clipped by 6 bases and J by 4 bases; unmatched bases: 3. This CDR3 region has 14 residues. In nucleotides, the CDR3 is TGTGCCAGCAGGAGCGGGAGGGATTACAATGAGCAGTTCTTC. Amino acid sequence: CASRSGRDYNEQFF.

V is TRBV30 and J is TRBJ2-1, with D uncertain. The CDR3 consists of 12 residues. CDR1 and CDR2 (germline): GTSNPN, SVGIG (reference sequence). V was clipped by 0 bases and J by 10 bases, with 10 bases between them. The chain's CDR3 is CAWSVGRAEQFF. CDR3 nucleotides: TGTGCCTGGAGTGTAGGCCGGGCAGAGCAGTTCTTC.

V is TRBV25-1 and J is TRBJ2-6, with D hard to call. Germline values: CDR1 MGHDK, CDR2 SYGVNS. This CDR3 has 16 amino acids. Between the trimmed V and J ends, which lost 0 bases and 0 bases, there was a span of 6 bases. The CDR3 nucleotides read TGTGCCAGCAGTGAATACGAACCCTCTGGGGCCAACGTCCTGACTTTC. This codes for CASSEYEPSGANVLTF. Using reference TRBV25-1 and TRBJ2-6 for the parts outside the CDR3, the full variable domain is EADIYQTPRYLVIGTGKKITLECSQTMGHDKMYWYQQDPGMELHLIHYSYGVNSTEKGDLSSESTVSRIRTEHFPLTLESARPSHTSQYLCASSEYEPSGANVLTFGAGSRLTVL.

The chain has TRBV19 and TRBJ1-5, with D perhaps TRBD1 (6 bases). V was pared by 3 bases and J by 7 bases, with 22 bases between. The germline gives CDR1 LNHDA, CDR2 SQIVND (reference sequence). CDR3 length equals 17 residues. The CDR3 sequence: CASSIRGTGPGLQPQHF. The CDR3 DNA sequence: TGTGCCAGTAGTATTAGGGGAACAGGGCCCGGCTTGCAGCCCCAGCATTTT. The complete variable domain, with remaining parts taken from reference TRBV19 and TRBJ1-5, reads DGGITQSPKYLFRKEGQNVTLSCEQNLNHDAMYWYRQDPGQGLRLIYYSQIVNDFQKGDIAEGYSVSREKKESFPLTVTSAQKNPTAFYLCASSIRGTGPGLQPQHFGDGTRLSIL.

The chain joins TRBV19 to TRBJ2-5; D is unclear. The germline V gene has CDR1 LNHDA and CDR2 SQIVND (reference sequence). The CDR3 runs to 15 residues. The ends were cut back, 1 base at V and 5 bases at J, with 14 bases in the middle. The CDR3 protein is CASSIGAITRETQYF. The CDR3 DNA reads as TGTGCCAGTAGTATAGGTGCTATTACCAGGGAGACCCAGTACTTC.

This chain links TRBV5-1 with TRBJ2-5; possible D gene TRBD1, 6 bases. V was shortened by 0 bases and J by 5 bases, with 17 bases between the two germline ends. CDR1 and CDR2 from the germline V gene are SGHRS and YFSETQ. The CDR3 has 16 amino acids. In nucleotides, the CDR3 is TGCGCCAGCAGCTTGGGGCAGGGGATCCTCGGGGAGACCCAGTACTTC. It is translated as CASSLGQGILGETQYF.

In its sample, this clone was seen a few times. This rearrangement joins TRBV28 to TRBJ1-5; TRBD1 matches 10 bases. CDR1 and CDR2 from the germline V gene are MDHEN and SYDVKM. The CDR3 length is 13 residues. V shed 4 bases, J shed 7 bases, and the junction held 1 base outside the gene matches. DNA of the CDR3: TGTGCCAGCAGTTGGGACAGGGGCCAGCCCCAGCATTTT. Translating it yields CASSWDRGQPQHF.

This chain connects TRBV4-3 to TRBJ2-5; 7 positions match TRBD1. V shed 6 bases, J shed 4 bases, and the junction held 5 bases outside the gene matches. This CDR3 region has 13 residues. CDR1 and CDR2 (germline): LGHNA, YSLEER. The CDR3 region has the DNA TGCGCCAGCAGTCTGGACAGGAGAGAGACCCAGTACTTC. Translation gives CASSLDRRETQYF.

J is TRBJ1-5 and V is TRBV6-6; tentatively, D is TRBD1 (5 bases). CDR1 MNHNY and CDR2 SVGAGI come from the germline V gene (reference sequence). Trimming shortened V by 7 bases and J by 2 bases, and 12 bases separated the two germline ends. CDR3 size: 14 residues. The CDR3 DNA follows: TGTGCCAGCACCCCCAGGGTCGGCAATCAGCCCCAGCATTTT. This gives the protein CASTPRVGNQPQHF.

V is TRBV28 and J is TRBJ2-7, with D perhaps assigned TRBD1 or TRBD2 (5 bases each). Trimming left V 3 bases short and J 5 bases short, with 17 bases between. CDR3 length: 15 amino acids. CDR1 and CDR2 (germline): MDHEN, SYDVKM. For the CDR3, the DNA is TGTGCCAGCAGTTTTCTCCGGGACCATGAAGACGAGCAGTACTTC. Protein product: CASSFLRDHEDEQYF.